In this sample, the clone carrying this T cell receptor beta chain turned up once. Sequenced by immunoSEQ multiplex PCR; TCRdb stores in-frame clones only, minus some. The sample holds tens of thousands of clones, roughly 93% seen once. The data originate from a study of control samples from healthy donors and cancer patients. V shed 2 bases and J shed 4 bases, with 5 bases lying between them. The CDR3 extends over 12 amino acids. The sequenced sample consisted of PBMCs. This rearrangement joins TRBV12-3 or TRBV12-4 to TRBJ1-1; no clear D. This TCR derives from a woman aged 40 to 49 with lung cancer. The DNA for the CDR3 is TGTGCCAGCAGTTTAATCGGCACTGAAGCTTTCTTT. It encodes CASSLIGTEAFF.